This entry describes one T cell receptor beta chain. Its antigen remains unidentified. The sample belongs to a study of PD-1 blockade in classical Hodgkin lymphoma. Overall study results and limits: Newly diagnosed patients had diversity similar to the baseline diversity of complete responders.

Clones were sequenced by immunoSEQ multiplex PCR, and TCRdb holds only the in-frame ones, with some missing. This sample has more than 95,000 clones, with roughly 87% found just once. This CDR3 region has 13 residues. Germline V lookup: CDR1 SQVTM, CDR2 ANQGSEA. V was trimmed by 0 bases and J by 5 bases, leaving 11 bases between them. Time point noted: cycle 4 day 1 (C4D1), after six to seven weeks of nivolumab. Each patient's relapse followed autologous stem cell transplantation, and brentuximab vedotin exposure varied. Classification of best responses gave complete response, partial response or progressive disease.

The clonotype was recovered from a human donor with classical Hodgkin lymphoma. The rearrangement joins TRBV29-1 to TRBJ2-7, with D possibly TRBD2 on 6 matching bases. The material was peripheral blood mononuclear cells (PBMCs), obtained before the fourth cycle of nivolumab. The CDR3 protein is CSVEDRGFHEQYF. Here the CDR3 DNA reads TGCAGCGTTGAAGACCGGGGGTTCCACGAGCAGTACTTC.